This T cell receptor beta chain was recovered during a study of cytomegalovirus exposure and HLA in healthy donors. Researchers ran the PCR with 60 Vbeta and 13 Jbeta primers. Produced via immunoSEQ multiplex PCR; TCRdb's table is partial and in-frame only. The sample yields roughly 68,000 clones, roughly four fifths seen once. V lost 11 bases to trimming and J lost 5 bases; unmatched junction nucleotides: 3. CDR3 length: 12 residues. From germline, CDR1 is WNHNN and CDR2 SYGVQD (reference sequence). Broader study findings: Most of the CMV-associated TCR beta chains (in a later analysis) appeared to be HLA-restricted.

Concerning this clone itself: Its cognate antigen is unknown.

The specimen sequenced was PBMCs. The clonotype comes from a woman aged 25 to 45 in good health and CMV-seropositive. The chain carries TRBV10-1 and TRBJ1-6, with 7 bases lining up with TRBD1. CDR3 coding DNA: TGCGCCGCGGGGACAGATAATTCACCCCTCCACTTT. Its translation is CAAGTDNSPLHF.